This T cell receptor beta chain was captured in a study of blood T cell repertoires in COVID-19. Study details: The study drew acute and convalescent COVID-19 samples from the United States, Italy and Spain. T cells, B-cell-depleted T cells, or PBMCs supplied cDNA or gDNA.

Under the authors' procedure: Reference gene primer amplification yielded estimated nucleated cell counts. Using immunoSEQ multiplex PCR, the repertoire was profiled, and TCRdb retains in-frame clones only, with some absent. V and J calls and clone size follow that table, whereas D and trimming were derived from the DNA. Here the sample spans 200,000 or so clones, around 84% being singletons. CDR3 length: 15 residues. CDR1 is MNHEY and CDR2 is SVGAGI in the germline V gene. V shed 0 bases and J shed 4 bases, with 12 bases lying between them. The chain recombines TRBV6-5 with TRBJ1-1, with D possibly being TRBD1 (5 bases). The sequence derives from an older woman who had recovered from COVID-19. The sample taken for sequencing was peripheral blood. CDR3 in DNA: TGTGCCAGCAGTTACTCGTCAGGGTTGATCACTGAAGCTTTCTTT. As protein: CASSYSSGLITEAFF.